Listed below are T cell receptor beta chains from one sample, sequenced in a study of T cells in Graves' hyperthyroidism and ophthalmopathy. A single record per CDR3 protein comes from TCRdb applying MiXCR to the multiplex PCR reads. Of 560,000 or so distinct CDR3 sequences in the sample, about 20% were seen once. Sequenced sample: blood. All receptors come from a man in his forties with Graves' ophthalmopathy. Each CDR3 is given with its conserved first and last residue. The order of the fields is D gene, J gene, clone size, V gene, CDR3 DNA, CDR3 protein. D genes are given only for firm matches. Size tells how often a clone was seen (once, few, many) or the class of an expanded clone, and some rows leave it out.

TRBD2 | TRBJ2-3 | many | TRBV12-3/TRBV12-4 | TGTGCCAGCAGTTTCAGGCCTGGCGGGGGGGCAGGTGATACGCAGTATTTT | CASSFRPGGGAGDTQYF
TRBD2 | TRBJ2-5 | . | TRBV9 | TGTGCCAGCAGCGTAGGATGGCAGCGGGGGCAAGAGACCCAGTACTTC | CASSVGWQRGQETQYF
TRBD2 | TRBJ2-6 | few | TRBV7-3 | TGTGCCAGCAGCAAGGGACTAGCGGGAGGGCCTGGTGGGGCCAACGTCCTGACTTTC | CASSKGLAGGPGGANVLTF
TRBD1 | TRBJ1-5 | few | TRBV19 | TGTGCCAGTAGTATAGTACAGGGGGCCCTGAATCAGCCCCAGCATTTT | CASSIVQGALNQPQHF
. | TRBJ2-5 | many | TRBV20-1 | TGCAGTGCCATAGGAGGCCAGGAAGAGACCCAGTACTTC | CSAIGGQEETQYF
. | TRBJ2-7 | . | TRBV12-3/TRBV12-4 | TGTGCCAGCAGTTTCGTCAACTACGAGCAGTACTTC | CASSFVNYEQYF
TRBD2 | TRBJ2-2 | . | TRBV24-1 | TGTGCCACCAGTGACCTGGGGGGGAGTTCCGACGGGGAGCTGTTTTTT | CATSDLGGSSDGELFF
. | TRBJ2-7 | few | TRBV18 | TGTGCCAGCTCACCAGGGAATCCCCCCTACGAGCAGTACTTC | CASSPGNPPYEQYF
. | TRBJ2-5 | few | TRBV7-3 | TGTGCCAGCAGCCTAAACAGGGTGGAGACCCAGTACTTC | CASSLNRVETQYF
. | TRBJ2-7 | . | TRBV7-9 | TGTGCCAGCAGCTTATTCGGGGGCCCCTCCTACGAGCAGTACTTC | CASSLFGGPSYEQYF
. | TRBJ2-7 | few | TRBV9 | TGTGCCAGCAGCGCGTTACAGTATCCCTACGAGCAGTACTTC | CASSALQYPYEQYF
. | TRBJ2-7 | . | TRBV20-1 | TGCAGTGCCCACCGGGATGGGGGAGGCGAGCAGTACTTC | CSAHRDGGGEQYF
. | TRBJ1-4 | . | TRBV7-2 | TGTGCCAGCAGCTTGTTGAAAAATGAAAAACTGTTTTTT | CASSLLKNEKLFF
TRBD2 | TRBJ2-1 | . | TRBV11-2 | TGTGCCAGCGGATACCCCCCTACCGGGACTAGCGGGAGGCTCGGGGACAATGAGCAGTTCTTC | CASGYPPTGTSGRLGDNEQFF
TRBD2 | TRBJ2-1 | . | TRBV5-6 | TGTGCCAGCAATGACCGCCGACTAGCGAGGTACAATGAGCAGTTCTTC | CASNDRRLARYNEQFF
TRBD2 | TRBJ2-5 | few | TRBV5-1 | TGCACCAGCTCGGGACTAGCGGGGGGGGGGCAAGAGACCCAGTACTTC | CTSSGLAGGGQETQYF
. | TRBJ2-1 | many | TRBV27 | TGTGCCAGCAGCATTACCTGGCCGAAGCGAAATGAGCAGTTCTTC | CASSITWPKRNEQFF
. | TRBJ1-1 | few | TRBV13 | TGTGCCAGCAGCTCGCGGACAGTAAAAAACACTGAAGCTTTCTTT | CASSSRTVKNTEAFF
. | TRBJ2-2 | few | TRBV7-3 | TGTGCCAGCAGCACTGACTCCGGGGAGCTGTTTTTT | CASSTDSGELFF
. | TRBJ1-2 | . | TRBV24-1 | TGTGCCACCAGCCAGGGTGGCTATGGCTACACCTTC | CATSQGGYGYTF
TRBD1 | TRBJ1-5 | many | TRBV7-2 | TGTGCCAGCAGCTTAGGAGGGGGCAGGGGGCGTCAGATCGGATATCAGCCCCAGCATTTT | CASSLGGGRGRQIGYQPQHF
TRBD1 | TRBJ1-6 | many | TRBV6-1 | TGTGCCACTAAGACAGGGACCCATAATTCACCCCTCCACTTT | CATKTGTHNSPLHF
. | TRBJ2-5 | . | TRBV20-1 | TGCAGTGCGGACCAAGAGACCCAGTACTTC | CSADQETQYF
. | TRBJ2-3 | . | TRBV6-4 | TGTGCCAGTCACCTTAGGCGGAGCACAGATACGCAGTATTTT | CASHLRRSTDTQYF
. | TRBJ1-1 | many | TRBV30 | TGTGCCTGGAGGGGACGGGCTGAAGCTTTCTTT | CAWRGRAEAFF
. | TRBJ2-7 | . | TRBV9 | TGTGCCAGCACCTCCCACCGGGACGCCCCTTCCTACGAGCAGTACTTC | CASTSHRDAPSYEQYF
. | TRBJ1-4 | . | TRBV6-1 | TGTGCCAGCAGTACCCTAGCAACTAATGAAAAACTGTTTTTT | CASSTLATNEKLFF
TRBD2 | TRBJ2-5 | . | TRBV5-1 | TGCGCCAGCAGCTCCGCGGGACCCGGGACTAGCGGACGTGTTATTCGGGAAGAGACCCAGTACTTC | CASSSAGPGTSGRVIREETQYF
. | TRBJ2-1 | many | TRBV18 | TGTGCCAGCTCACCGTCTCCAGCAAATGAGCAGTTCTTC | CASSPSPANEQFF
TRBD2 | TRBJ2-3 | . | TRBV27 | TGTGCCAGCAGTAATAGCGGGGGCCACACAGATACGCAGTATTTT | CASSNSGGHTDTQYF
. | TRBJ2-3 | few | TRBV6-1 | TGTGCCTTGCAGAGGGGCGGCACAGATACGCAGTATTTT | CALQRGGTDTQYF
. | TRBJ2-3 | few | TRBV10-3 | TGTGCCATCATGACTGACTACTCTAGCACAGATACGCAGTATTTT | CAIMTDYSSTDTQYF
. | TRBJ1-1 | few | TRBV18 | TGTGCCAGCTCATTCTCTCAGGGTGGAACTGAAGCTTTCTTT | CASSFSQGGTEAFF
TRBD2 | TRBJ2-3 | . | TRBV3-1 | TGTGCCAGCAGCCTCACGGGTCGGGGGGGAGGCACAGATACGCAGTATTTT | CASSLTGRGGGTDTQYF
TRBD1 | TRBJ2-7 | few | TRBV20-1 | TGCAGTGCTGGAGACAGGGCGGGCTACGAGCAGTACTTC | CSAGDRAGYEQYF